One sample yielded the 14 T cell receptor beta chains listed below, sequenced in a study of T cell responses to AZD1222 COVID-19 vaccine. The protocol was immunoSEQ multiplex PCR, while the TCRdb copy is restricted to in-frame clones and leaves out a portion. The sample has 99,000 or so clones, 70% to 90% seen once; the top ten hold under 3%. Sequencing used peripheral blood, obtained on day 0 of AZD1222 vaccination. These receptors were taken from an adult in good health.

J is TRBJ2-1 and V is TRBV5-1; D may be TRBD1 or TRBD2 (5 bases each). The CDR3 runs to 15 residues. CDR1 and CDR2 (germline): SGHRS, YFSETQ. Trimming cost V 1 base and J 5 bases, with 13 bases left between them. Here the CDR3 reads CASSLFEGRNNEQFF. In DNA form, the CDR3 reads TGCGCCAGCAGCTTGTTTGAGGGGCGAAACAATGAGCAGTTCTTC.

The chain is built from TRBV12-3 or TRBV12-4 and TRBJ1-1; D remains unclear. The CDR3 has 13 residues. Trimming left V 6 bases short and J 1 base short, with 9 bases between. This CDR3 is CASSPEGNTEAFF. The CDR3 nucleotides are TGTGCCAGCAGCCCCGAAGGGAACACTGAAGCTTTCTTT.

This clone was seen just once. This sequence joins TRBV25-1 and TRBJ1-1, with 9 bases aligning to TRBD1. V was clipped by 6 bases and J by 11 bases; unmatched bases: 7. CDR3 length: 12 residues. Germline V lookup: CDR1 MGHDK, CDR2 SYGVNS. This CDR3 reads CASSRGDRAAFF. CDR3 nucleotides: TGTGCCAGCAGCCGGGGGGACAGGGCGGCTTTCTTT.

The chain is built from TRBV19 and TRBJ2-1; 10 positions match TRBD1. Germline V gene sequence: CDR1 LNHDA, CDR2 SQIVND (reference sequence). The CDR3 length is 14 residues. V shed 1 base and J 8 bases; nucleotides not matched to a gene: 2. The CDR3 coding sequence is TGTGCCAGTAGTATAGGACAGGGGGCTTATGAGCAGTTCTTC. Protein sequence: CASSIGQGAYEQFF.

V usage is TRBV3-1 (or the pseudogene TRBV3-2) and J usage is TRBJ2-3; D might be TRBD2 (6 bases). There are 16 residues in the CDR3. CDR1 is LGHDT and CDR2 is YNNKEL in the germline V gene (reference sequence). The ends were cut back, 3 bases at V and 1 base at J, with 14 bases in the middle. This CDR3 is CASSQFLASGTDTQYF. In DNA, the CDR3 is TGTGCCAGCAGCCAGTTTCTAGCGAGTGGCACAGATACGCAGTATTTT.

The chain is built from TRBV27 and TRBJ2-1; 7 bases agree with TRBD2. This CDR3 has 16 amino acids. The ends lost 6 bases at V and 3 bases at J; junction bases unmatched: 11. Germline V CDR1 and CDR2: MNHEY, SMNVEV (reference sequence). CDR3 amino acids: CASRRIGGRGYNEQFF. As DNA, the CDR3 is TGTGCCAGCAGGCGGATTGGGGGGAGGGGCTACAATGAGCAGTTCTTC.

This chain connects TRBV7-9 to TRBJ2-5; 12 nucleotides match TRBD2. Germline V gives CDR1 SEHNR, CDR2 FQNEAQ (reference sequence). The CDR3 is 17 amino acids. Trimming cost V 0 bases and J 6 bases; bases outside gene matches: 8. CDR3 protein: CASSLARVLAGGQTQYF. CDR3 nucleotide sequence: TGTGCCAGCAGCTTAGCGCGAGTACTAGCGGGGGGACAGACCCAGTACTTC.

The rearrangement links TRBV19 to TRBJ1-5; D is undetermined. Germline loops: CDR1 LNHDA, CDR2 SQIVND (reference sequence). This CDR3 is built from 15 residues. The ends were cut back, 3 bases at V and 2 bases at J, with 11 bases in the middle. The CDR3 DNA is TGTGCCAGTAGTATTTTTAACGAAGGCAATCAGCCCCAGCATTTT. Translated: CASSIFNEGNQPQHF.

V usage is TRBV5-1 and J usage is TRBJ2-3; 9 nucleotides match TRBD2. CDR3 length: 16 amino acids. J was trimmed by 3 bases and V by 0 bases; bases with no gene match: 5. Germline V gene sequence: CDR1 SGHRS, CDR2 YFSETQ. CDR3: CASSLVAGGPTDTQYF. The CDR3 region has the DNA TGCGCCAGCAGCTTGGTCGCGGGGGGGCCAACAGATACGCAGTATTTT.

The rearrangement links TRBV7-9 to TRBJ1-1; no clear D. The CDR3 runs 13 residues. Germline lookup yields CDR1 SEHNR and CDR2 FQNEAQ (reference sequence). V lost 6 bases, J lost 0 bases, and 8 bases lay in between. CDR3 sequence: CASRSTVNTEAFF. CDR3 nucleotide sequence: TGTGCCAGCAGGTCGACGGTGAACACTGAAGCTTTCTTT.

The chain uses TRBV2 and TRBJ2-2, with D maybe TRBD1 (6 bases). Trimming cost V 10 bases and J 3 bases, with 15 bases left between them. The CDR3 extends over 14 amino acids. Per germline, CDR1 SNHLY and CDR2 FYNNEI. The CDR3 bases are TGTGCCACGAATATAAACAGGGACACCGGGGAGCTGTTTTTT. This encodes CATNINRDTGELFF.

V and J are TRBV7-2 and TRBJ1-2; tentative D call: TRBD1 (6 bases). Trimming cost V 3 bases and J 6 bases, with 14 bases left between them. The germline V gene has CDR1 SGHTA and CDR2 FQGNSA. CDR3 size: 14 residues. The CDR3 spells CASSFGGAPDGYTF. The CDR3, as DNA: TGTGCCAGCAGCTTCGGGGGGGCTCCGGATGGCTACACCTTC.

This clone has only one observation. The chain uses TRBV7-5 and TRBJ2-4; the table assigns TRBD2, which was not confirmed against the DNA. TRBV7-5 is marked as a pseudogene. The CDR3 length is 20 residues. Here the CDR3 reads CARSLSGASGRAPGLNIQYF. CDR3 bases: TGTGCCAGAAGCTTATCTGGGGCTAGCGGGAGGGCCCCCGGGTTAAACATTCAGTACTTC.

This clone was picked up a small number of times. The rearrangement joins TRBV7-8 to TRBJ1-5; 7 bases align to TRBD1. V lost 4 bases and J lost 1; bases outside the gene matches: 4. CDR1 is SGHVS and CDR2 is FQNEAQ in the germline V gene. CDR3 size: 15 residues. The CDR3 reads CASSYDRASNQPQHF. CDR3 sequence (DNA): TGTGCCAGCAGCTACGACAGGGCGAGCAATCAGCCCCAGCATTTT.